The 11 T cell receptor beta chains listed next were all sequenced from one sample in a study of cytomegalovirus exposure and HLA in healthy donors. Vbeta (60) and Jbeta (13) primers were used in the PCR. Assay: immunoSEQ multiplex PCR; the TCRdb copy retains only in-frame clones and omits some. The table includes about 120,000 clones, around 80% detected once. Sequences were obtained from PBMCs. These receptors originate from a female donor in good health and CMV-seronegative.

Only one count was recorded for this clone. This chain links TRBV6-5 with TRBJ2-1; 8 positions match TRBD2. Germline V gene lookup returns CDR1 MNHEY and CDR2 SVGAGI. Trimming cost V 2 bases and J 6 bases; bases outside gene matches: 3. The CDR3 has 14 residues. CDR3 nucleotide sequence: TGTGCCAGCAGTTACCGCGGGGGGATCAATGAGCAGTTCTTC. Its translation: CASSYRGGINEQFF.

The chain joins TRBV7-2 to TRBJ2-1, with 13 nucleotides matching TRBD2. Trimming removed 5 bases from V and 6 bases from J; junction bases left unmatched: 7. Germline CDR1 reads SGHTA; CDR2 reads FQGNSA. CDR3 length: 16 amino acids. Written as DNA, the CDR3 is TGTGCCAGCAGCCCAGCAGGGACTAGCGGGGTCAATGAGCAGTTCTTC. It yields the protein CASSPAGTSGVNEQFF.

A word on this clone: Relative to the germline gene, one junction end is altered; a read error may explain this. J is TRBJ2-5 and V is TRBV27; 8 bases map to TRBD2. CDR1 MNHEY and CDR2 SMNVEV come from the germline V gene (reference sequence). The length of the CDR3 is 15 residues. The CDR3 coding sequence is TGTGCCAGCAGTGGCCGGGGGGGAGGCGGAGAGGCCCAGTACTTC. Amino acids: CASSGRGGGGEAQYF.

The chain couples TRBV7-2 to TRBJ2-5; 9 bases fit TRBD2. Trimming removed 8 bases from V and 2 bases from J; junction bases left unmatched: 9. CDR1 and CDR2 from the germline V gene are SGHTA and FQGNSA. This CDR3 spans 15 amino acids. The CDR3 DNA follows: TGTGCCAGCGAAACAGCGGGGGGTGGGCAAGAGACCCAGTACTTC. It yields the protein CASETAGGGQETQYF.

The chain links TRBV11-2 to TRBJ1-2; D call uncertain. The ends were cut back, 2 bases at V and 8 bases at J, with 15 bases in the middle. Looked up from germline, CDR1 is SGHAT and CDR2 is FQNNGV. The CDR3 spans 14 residues. As DNA, the CDR3 is TGTGCCAGCAGCTTAAACGGACCAAAGCGGGGCTACACCTTC. It translates to CASSLNGPKRGYTF.

V gene TRBV4-2 combines with J gene TRBJ2-1; 8 bases map to TRBD2. The CDR3 consists of 16 residues. Germline V gene lookup returns CDR1 LGHNA and CDR2 YNFKEQ. The V gene end was trimmed by 4 bases and the J gene end by 6 bases; junction bases not matched to a gene: 11. The CDR3 DNA sequence: TGTGCCAGCAGCCTTGAACCGGGACTAGTCCTCAATGAGCAGTTCTTC. It encodes CASSLEPGLVLNEQFF.

V is TRBV5-1 and J is TRBJ2-1; D might be TRBD2 (6 bases). Trimming pared 0 bases from V and 4 bases from J, leaving 11 bases between. The germline CDR1 and CDR2 sequences are SGHRS and YFSETQ. This CDR3 region has 15 residues. The DNA of the CDR3 is TGCGCCAGCAGCTTGGGGCAGACTAGTTACAATGAGCAGTTCTTC. Its translation: CASSLGQTSYNEQFF.

The gene calls are TRBV7-2 and TRBJ2-2; 11 bases are shared with TRBD2. CDR3 length: 18 amino acids. V was pared by 5 bases and J by 0 bases, with 8 bases of the junction left unmatched. The V gene's germline CDR1 is SGHTA and CDR2 FQGNSA. The CDR3 DNA sequence: TGTGCCAGCAGCCCCGGACTAGCGGGCCTTACGAACACCGGGGAGCTGTTTTTT. Translation gives CASSPGLAGLTNTGELFF.

The chain couples TRBV10-3 to TRBJ2-3, with D hard to call. Trimming left V 0 bases short and J 6 bases short, with 16 bases between. CDR3 length: 16 residues. The germline CDR1 and CDR2 sequences are ENHRY and SYGVKD. The CDR3 protein is CAISESTTTADDTQYF. The CDR3 coding sequence is TGTGCCATCAGTGAGTCGACGACAACCGCCGACGATACGCAGTATTTT.

There are a few counts of this clone. The J gene is TRBJ1-1, the V gene TRBV2; D is ambiguous. Germline V gene sequence: CDR1 SNHLY, CDR2 FYNNEI. The CDR3 loop spans 15 amino acids. V was trimmed by 7 bases and J by 1 base, leaving 16 bases between them. The CDR3 sequence: CASTNLDTPNTEAFF. The CDR3 nucleotides read TGTGCCAGCACCAATCTTGACACGCCGAACACTGAAGCTTTCTTT.

The CDR3 is CASSVASTSGGYNEQFF. The CDR3 DNA sequence: TGTGCCAGCAGCGTAGCTTCGACTAGCGGGGGTTACAATGAGCAGTTCTTC. The chain carries TRBV9 and TRBJ2-1; 12 bases map to TRBD2. Germline lookup yields CDR1 SGDLS and CDR2 YYNGEE. The CDR3 length is 17 residues. The trim removed 0 bases at V and 4 bases at J, leaving 5 bases unmatched.